The rows below give T cell receptor beta chains drawn from one sample of a study of a mutant IDH1 vaccine in newly diagnosed glioma. What these receptors recognize is not known. Here immunoSEQ multiplex PCR was the method, and the copy in TCRdb shows in-frame clones only, minus some. The sample consists of about 38,000 clones, 75% to 85% of them appearing once. The sample here was PBMCs, taken from a glioma patient whose treatment included an IDH1 peptide vaccine. These receptors originate from a man aged 35 to 55 with glioma. Both conserved end residues are part of each CDR3. D genes are given only for firm matches.

D: TRBD1
V: TRBV9
CDR3: CASSATGDSIYGYTF

D: TRBD1
V: TRBV7-8
CDR3: CASSADREGNGNTIYF

D: TRBD1
V: TRBV5-1
CDR3: CASSVDRASEAFF

D: .
V: TRBV5-1
CDR3: CASSYQGSQETQYF

D: .
V: TRBV7-9
CDR3: CASSLEGREEKLFF

D: TRBD2
V: TRBV6-4
CDR3: CASSYLAGASYEQYF

D: TRBD1
V: TRBV5-1
CDR3: CASSPGQGSEKLFF

D: .
V: TRBV14
CDR3: CASSPSGGGYTF

D: .
V: TRBV6-1
CDR3: CASFRGFSGANVLTF

D: .
V: TRBV6-1
CDR3: CASSERLGNQPQHF

D: .
V: TRBV5-1
CDR3: CASSSGANTEAFF

D: TRBD1
V: TRBV5-4
CDR3: CASSLGGAGQHSPLHF

D: TRBD2
V: TRBV6-5
CDR3: CASGRTSTYEQYF

D: .
V: TRBV7-2
CDR3: CASSLPRGIHSPLHF

D: TRBD1
V: TRBV27
CDR3: CASRNPGQGNYEQYF

D: .
V: TRBV19
CDR3: CASSIEGGGNQPQHF

D: .
V: TRBV19
CDR3: CASTLSVSGNTIYF

D: .
V: TRBV5-1
CDR3: CASSGGPLATNEKLFF

D: .
V: TRBV7-9
CDR3: CASTRGDTLNTGELFF

D: TRBD1
V: TRBV4-1
CDR3: CASSPGTGRGEQYF

D: .
V: TRBV15
CDR3: CATSRQGLGDYGYTF

D: .
V: TRBV12-5
CDR3: CASGLGQVNNSPLHF

D: .
V: TRBV27
CDR3: CASSPDRLNSPLHF

D: .
V: TRBV18
CDR3: CASSLVANTGELFF

D: .
V: TRBV20-1
CDR3: CSALGFSGYTF

D: TRBD2
V: TRBV5-1
CDR3: CASSRSGGDGETQYF

D: TRBD1
V: TRBV6-5
CDR3: CASSPDRGNTEAFF

D: .
V: TRBV2
CDR3: CASTGGGKNIQYF

D: .
V: TRBV7-7
CDR3: CASSLRTLPYEQYF

D: .
V: TRBV5-4
CDR3: CASSLGTGSNEQYF

D: .
V: TRBV7-9
CDR3: CASSRNGGGDEKLFF

D: .
V: TRBV4-1
CDR3: CASSQVGEETQYF

D: TRBD1
V: TRBV18
CDR3: CASSSGTGLEQYF